The 5 T cell receptor beta chains listed next were all sequenced from one sample in a study of CD8 T cells in Susac syndrome. An input of roughly 0.45 to 1 ug of RNA was subjected to reverse transcription using random hexamers. Each CDR3 protein is one row after TCRdb ran MiXCR on the immunoSEQ multiplex PCR reads. The sample records 150,000 to 190,000 distinct CDR3 sequences, roughly 96% being singletons. Material for sequencing was CD4+ T cells from PBMCs. The receptors shown here come from a human donor with Susac syndrome.

This chain uses TRBV29-1 with TRBJ2-2; tentative D call: TRBD1 (5 bases). The CDR3 runs to 13 residues. Germline assignment: CDR1 SQVTM and CDR2 ANQGSEA. V was trimmed by 7 bases and J by 3 bases, leaving 12 bases between them. CDR3 bases: TGCAGCGGCGACAGAAGGGACACCGGGGAGCTGTTTTTT. This codes for CSGDRRDTGELFF.

This chain joins TRBV5-1 and TRBJ2-7; D is undetermined. The germline V gene has CDR1 SGHRS and CDR2 YFSETQ. The CDR3 has 14 residues. Between the trimmed V and J ends, which lost 0 bases and 1 base, there was a span of 8 bases. The CDR3 is CASSLGIGSYEQYF. The CDR3 coding sequence is TGCGCCAGCAGCTTGGGAATAGGGTCCTACGAGCAGTACTTC.

The chain uses TRBV23-1 and TRBJ2-7; 7 bases match TRBD1. TRBV23-1 is designated an ORF whose function remains uncertain. This CDR3 is 15 amino acids long. After removal of 5 bases from V and 2 bases from J, the junction contained 9 bases not matched to a gene. In nucleotides, the CDR3 is TGCGCCAGCAGTGCGATAAACAGGGGAGCCTACGAGCAGTACTTC. As protein: CASSAINRGAYEQYF.

The V call is TRBV10-3, the J call TRBJ2-7; D gene uncertain. V was clipped by 3 bases and J by 3 bases, with 12 bases between them. The CDR3 consists of 14 residues. CDR1 and CDR2 from the germline V gene are ENHRY and SYGVKD. CDR3: CAISDLGSYYEQYF. For the CDR3, the DNA is TGTGCCATCAGTGATTTGGGCAGTTACTACGAGCAGTACTTC.

This clonotype was observed a single time. This chain links TRBV29-1 with TRBJ1-6; D is possibly TRBD1 (6 bases). Germline CDR1 SQVTM, CDR2 ANQGSEA. Trimming took off 6 bases at V and 10 bases at J, with 16 bases between the two ends. This CDR3 has 13 amino acids. CDR3 protein: CSVGRDTKSPLHF. Written as DNA, the CDR3 is TGCAGCGTGGGCCGGGACACTAAGTCACCCCTCCACTTT.